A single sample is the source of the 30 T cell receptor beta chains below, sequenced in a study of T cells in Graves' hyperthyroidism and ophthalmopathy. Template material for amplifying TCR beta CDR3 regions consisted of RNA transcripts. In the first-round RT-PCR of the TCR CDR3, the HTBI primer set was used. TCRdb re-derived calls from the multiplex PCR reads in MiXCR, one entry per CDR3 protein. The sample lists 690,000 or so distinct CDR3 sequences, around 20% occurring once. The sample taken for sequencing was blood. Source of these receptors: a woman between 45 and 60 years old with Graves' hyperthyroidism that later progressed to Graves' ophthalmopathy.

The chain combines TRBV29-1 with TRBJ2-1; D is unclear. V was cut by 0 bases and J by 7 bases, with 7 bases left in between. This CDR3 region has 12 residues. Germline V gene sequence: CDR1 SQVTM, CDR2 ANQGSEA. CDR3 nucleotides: TGCAGCGTTGAAGAGTCGGTTAATGAGCAGTTCTTC. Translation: CSVEESVNEQFF.

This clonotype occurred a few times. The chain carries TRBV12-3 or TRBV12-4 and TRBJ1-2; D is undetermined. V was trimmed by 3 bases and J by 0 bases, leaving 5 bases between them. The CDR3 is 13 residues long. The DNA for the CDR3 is TGTGCCAGCAGTTTTCAATCTAACTATGGCTACACCTTC. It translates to CASSFQSNYGYTF.

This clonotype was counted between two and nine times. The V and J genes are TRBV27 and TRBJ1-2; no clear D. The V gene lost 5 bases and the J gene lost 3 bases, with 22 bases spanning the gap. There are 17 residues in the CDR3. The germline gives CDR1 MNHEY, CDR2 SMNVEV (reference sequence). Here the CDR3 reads CASSTRTGGTLDYGYTF. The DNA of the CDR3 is TGTGCCAGCAGTACCCGGACCGGCGGTACTTTGGACTATGGCTACACCTTC.

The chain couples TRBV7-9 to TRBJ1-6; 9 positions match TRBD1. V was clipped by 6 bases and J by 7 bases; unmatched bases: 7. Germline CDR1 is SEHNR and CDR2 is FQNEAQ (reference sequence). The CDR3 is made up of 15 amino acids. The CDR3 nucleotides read TGTGCCAGCAGTCTACCGGGACAGGGAAATTCACCCCTCCACTTT. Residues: CASSLPGQGNSPLHF.

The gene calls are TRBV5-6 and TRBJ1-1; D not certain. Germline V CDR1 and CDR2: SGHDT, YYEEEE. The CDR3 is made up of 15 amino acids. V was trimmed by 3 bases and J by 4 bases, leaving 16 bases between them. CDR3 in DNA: TGTGCCAGCAGCTGGGAGAGGTTGGAAATCACTGAAGCTTTCTTT. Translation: CASSWERLEITEAFF.

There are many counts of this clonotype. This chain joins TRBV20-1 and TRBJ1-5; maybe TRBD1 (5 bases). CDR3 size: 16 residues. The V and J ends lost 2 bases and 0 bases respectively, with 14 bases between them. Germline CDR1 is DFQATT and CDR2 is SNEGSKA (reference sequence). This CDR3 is CSARPLGTNSNQPQHF. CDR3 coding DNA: TGCAGTGCTAGACCCCTGGGGACTAATAGCAATCAGCCCCAGCATTTT.

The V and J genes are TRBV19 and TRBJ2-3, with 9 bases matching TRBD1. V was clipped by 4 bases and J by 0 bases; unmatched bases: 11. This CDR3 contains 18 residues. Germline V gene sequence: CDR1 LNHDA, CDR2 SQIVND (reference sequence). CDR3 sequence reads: CASSTRDRAPISTDTQYF. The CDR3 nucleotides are TGTGCCAGTAGTACTCGGGACAGGGCCCCGATAAGCACAGATACGCAGTATTTT.

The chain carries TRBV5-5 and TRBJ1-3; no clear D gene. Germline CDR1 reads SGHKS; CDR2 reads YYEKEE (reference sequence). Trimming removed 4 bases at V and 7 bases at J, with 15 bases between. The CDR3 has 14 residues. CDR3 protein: CASSADLGLNTIYF. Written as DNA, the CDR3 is TGTGCCAGCAGCGCCGACCTTGGTCTGAACACCATATATTTT. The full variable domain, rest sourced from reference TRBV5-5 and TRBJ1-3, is DAGVTQSPTHLIKTRGQQVTLRCSPISGHKSVSWYQQVLGQGPQFIFQYYEKEERGRGNFPDRFSARQFPNYSSELNVNALLLGDSALYLCASSADLGLNTIYFGEGSWLTVV.

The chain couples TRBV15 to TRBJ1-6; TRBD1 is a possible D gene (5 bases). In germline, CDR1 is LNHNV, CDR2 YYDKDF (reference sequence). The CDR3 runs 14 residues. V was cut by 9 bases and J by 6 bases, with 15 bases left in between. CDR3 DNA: TGTGCCACTTCAGGGTCTGTTAGTAATTCACCCCTCCACTTT. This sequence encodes CATSGSVSNSPLHF.

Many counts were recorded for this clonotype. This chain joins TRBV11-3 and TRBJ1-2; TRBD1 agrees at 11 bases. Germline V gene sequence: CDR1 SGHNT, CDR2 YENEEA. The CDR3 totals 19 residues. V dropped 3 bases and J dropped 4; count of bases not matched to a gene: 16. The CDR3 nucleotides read TGTGCCAGCAGCTTGGTCATACCGGGACAGGGGGATCTTAGCTATGGCTACACCTTC. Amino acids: CASSLVIPGQGDLSYGYTF.

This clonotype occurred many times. The CDR3 coding sequence is TGTGCCAGCAGAGGGACAGGGGGCCGAACATATGGCTACACCTTC. Residues: CASRGTGGRTYGYTF. This chain links TRBV6-1 with TRBJ1-2; 12 nucleotides align to TRBD1. The V segment lost 6 bases and the J segment 5 bases; nucleotides outside the gene matches: 7. Germline V gene lookup returns CDR1 MNHNS and CDR2 SASEGT. The CDR3 extends over 15 amino acids.

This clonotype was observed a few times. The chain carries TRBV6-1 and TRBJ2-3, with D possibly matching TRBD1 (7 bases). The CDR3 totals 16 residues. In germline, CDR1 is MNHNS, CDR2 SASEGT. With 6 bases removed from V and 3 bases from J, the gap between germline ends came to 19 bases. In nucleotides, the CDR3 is TGTGCCAGCAGCTACAGGGGCCGCGGGGTAACAGATACGCAGTATTTT. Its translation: CASSYRGRGVTDTQYF.

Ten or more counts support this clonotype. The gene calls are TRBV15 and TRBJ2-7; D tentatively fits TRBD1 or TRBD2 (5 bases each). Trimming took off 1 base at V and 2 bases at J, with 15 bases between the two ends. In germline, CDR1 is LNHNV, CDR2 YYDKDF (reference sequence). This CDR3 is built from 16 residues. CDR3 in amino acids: CATSRVAGTHAYEQYF. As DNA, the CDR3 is TGTGCCACCAGCAGAGTGGCCGGGACGCACGCCTACGAGCAGTACTTC.

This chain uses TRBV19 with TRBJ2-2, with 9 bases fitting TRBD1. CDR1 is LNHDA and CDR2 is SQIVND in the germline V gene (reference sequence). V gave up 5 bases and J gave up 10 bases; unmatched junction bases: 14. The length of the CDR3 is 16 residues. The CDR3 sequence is CASSAMDRGTLVELFF. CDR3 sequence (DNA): TGTGCCAGTAGTGCGATGGACAGGGGAACGTTGGTGGAGCTGTTTTTT.

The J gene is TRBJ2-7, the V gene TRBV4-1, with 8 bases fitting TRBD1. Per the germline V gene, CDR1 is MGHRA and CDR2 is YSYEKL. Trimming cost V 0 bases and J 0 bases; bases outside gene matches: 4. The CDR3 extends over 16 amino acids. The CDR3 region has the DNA TGCGCCAGCAGCCAAGATGGGGGACAGGTCTCCTACGAGCAGTACTTC. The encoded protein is CASSQDGGQVSYEQYF.

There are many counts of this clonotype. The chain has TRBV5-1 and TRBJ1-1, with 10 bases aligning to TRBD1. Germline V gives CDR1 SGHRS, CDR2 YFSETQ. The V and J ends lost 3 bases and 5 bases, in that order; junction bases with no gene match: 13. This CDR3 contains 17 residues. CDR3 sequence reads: CASSSRDRGPVGTEAFF. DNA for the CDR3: TGCGCCAGCAGCTCCCGGGACAGGGGTCCCGTGGGGACTGAAGCTTTCTTT. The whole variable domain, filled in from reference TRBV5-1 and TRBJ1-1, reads KAGVTQTPRYLIKTRGQQVTLSCSPISGHRSVSWYQQTPGQGLQFLFEYFSETQRNKGNFPGRFSGRQFSNSRSEMNVSTLELGDSALYLCASSSRDRGPVGTEAFFGQGTRLTVV.

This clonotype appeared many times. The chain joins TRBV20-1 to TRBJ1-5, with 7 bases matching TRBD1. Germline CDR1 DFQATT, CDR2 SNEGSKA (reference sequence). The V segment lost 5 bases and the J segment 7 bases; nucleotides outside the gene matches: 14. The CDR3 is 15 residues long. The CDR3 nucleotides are TGCAGTGCTCGAAACAGGGGCGCTACTATCCAGCCCCAGCATTTT. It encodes CSARNRGATIQPQHF.

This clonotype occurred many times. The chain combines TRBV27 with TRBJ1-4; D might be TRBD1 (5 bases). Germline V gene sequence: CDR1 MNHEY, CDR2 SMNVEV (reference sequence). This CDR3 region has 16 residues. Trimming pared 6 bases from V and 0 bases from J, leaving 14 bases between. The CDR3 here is CASRRAATATNEKLFF. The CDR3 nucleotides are TGTGCCAGCAGACGGGCGGCGACAGCAACTAATGAAAAACTGTTTTTT.

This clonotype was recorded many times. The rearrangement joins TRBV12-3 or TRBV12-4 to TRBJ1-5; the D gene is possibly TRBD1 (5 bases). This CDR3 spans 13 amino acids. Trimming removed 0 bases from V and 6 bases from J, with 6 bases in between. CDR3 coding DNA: TGTGCCAGCAGTTTAGCGGGGCTTCAGCCCCAGCATTTT. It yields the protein CASSLAGLQPQHF.

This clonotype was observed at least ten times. The CDR3: CAISGSDEQYF. Here the CDR3 DNA reads TGTGCCATCAGTGGCTCGGACGAGCAGTACTTC. V gene TRBV10-3 combines with J gene TRBJ2-7; no clear D gene. Per the germline V gene, CDR1 is ENHRY and CDR2 is SYGVKD. V dropped 4 bases and J dropped 5 bases, with 6 bases sitting between them. This CDR3 is 11 amino acids long.

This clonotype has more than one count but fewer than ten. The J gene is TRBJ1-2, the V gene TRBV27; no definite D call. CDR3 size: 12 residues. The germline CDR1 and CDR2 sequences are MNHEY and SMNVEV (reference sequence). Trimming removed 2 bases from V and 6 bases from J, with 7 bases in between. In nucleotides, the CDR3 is TGTGCCAGCAGTTTAAGAGGTCATGGCTACACCTTC. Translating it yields CASSLRGHGYTF.

In DNA form, the CDR3 reads TGTGCTAGTGGTTTGGTATTGGGAGGGGAATCCAATCAGCCCCAGCATTTT. Amino acid sequence: CASGLVLGGESNQPQHF. This sequence joins TRBV12-5 and TRBJ1-5, with D possibly being TRBD1 (5 bases). The germline gives CDR1 LGHNT, CDR2 FRNRAP. Trimming removed 0 bases at V and 3 bases at J, with 15 bases between. The CDR3 has 17 amino acids.

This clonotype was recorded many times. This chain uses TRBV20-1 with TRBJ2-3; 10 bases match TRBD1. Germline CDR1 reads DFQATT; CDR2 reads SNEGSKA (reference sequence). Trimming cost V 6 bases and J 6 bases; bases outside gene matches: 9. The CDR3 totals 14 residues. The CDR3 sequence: CSATGTGERDTQYF. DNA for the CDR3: TGCAGTGCAACCGGGACAGGGGAGCGGGATACGCAGTATTTT.

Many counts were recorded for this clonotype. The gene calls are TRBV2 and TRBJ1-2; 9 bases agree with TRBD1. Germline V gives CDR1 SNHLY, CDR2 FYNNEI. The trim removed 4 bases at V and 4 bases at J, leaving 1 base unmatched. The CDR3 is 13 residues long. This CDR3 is CASSGGQGYGYTF. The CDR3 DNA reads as TGTGCCAGCAGTGGGGGACAGGGCTATGGCTACACCTTC.

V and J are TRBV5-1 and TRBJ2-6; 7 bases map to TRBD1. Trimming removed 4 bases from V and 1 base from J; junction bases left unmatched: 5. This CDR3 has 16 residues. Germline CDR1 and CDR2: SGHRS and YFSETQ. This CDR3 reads CASSMTGSSGANVLTF. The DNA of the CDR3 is TGCGCCAGCAGCATGACAGGGTCGTCTGGGGCCAACGTCCTGACTTTC.

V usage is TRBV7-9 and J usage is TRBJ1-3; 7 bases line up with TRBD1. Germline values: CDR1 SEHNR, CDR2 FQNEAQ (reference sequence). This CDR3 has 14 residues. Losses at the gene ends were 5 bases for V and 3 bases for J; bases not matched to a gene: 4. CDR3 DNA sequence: TGTGCCAGCAGCGATACAGGGGTTGGAAACACCATATATTTT. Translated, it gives CASSDTGVGNTIYF.

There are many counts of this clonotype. The CDR3 DNA reads TGTGCCAGCAGTCCGGACCAGACAGGGTTTAATTCACCCCTCCACTTT. Its protein is CASSPDQTGFNSPLHF. The chain links TRBV2 to TRBJ1-6; 7 nucleotides agree with TRBD1. CDR1 is SNHLY and CDR2 is FYNNEI in the germline V gene. V shed 5 bases and J 6 bases; nucleotides not matched to a gene: 10. The CDR3 length is 16 residues.

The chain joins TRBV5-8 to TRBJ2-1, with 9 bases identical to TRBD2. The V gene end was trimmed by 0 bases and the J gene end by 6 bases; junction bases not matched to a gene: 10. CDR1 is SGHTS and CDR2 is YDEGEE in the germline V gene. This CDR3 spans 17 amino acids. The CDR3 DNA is TGTGCCAGCAGCTTGGATCGGCAGCGGGGGGTGGGCAATGAGCAGTTCTTC. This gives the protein CASSLDRQRGVGNEQFF.

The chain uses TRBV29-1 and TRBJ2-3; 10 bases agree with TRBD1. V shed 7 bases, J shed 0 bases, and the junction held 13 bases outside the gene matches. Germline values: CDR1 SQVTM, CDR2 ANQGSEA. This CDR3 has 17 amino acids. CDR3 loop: CSAVPGQGRTSTDTQYF. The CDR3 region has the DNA TGCAGCGCAGTCCCGGGACAGGGGAGAACTAGCACAGATACGCAGTATTTT.

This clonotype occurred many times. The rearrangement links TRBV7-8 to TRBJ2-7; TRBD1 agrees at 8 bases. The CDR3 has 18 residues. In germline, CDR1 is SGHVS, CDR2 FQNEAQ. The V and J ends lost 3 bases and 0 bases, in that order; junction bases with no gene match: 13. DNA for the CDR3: TGTGCCAGCAGCTTCTCAGGGGGCAACCCATCATACTCCTACGAGCAGTACTTC. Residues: CASSFSGGNPSYSYEQYF.